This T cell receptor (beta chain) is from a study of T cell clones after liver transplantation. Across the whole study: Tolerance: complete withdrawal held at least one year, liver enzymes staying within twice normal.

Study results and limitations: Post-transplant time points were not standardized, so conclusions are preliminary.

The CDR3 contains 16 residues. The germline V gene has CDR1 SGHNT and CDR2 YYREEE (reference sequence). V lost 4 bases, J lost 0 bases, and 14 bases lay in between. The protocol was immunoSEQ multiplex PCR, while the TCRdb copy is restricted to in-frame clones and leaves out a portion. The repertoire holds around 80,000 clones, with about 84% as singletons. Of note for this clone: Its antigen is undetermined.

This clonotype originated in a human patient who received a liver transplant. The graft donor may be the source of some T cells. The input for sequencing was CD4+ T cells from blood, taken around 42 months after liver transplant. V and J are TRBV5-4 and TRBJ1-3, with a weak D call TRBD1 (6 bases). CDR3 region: CASSPGGRSSGNTIYF. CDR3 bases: TGTGCCAGCAGCCCGGGGGGGCGGAGCTCTGGAAACACCATATATTTT. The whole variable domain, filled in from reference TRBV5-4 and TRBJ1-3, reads ETGVTQSPTHLIKTRGQQVTLRCSSQSGHNTVSWYQQALGQGPQFIFQYYREEENGRGNFPPRFSGLQFPNYSSELNVNALELDDSALYLCASSPGGRSSGNTIYFGEGSWLTVV.